Below are 13 T cell receptor beta chains sequenced from a single sample in a study of T-cell memory formation after mild COVID-19. One entry per CDR3 protein results from TCRdb running MiXCR on the 5' RACE reads. The sample yields around 390,000 distinct CDR3 sequences, more than 15% seen once. Source material: PBMCs or a T cell subset sorted from them (not recorded which). The origin of the receptors is a young man who had mild COVID-19 (a few samples of this study predate the infection). Cell type and time point are not known.

This clonotype appeared a few times. The gene calls are TRBV18 and TRBJ1-1, with unresolved D. The CDR3 is 13 residues long. Germline V gene lookup returns CDR1 KGHSH and CDR2 LQKENI. Trimming took 3 bases from V and 5 from J, leaving 10 bases between them. CDR3 protein: CASSPEGWTEAFF. CDR3 bases: TGTGCCAGCTCACCCGAGGGTTGGACTGAAGCTTTCTTT.

The table lists this clonotype with many counts. This chain connects TRBV7-3 to TRBJ1-2; 10 bases map to TRBD1. This CDR3 spans 15 amino acids. Germline CDR1 SGHTA, CDR2 FQGTGA. V lost 5 bases, J lost 8 bases, and 11 bases stayed unmatched. CDR3: CASSPRSGTGVGYTF. CDR3 sequence (DNA): TGTGCCAGCAGCCCGAGAAGCGGGACAGGGGTGGGCTACACCTTC.

The rearrangement links TRBV11-2 to TRBJ2-2, with D unresolved. Trimming cost V 0 bases and J 9 bases, with 5 bases left between them. The CDR3 totals 12 residues. Germline V lookup: CDR1 SGHAT, CDR2 FQNNGV. The CDR3 loop reads CASSLDPRELFF. DNA for the CDR3: TGTGCCAGCAGCTTAGACCCCCGGGAGCTGTTTTTT.

This clonotype was detected a few times. This chain links TRBV25-1 with TRBJ2-4; a possible D gene is TRBD1 (5 bases). The length of the CDR3 is 13 residues. The germline V gene has CDR1 MGHDK and CDR2 SYGVNS. Between the trimmed V and J ends, which lost 6 bases and 8 bases, there was a span of 14 bases. This CDR3 reads CASSAPGLHIQYF. The CDR3 DNA sequence: TGTGCCAGCAGCGCGCCAGGGTTGCACATTCAGTACTTC.

This clonotype was picked up a small number of times. The rearrangement joins TRBV30 to TRBJ2-1; 7 bases are a match to TRBD2. CDR3 size: 14 residues. The germline V gene has CDR1 GTSNPN and CDR2 SVGIG (reference sequence). The junction had 5 bases not matched to a gene; V was cut back by 0 bases and J by 6 bases. CDR3 residues: CAWSVGLVANEQFF. The CDR3 nucleotides are TGTGCCTGGAGTGTTGGACTAGTGGCCAATGAGCAGTTCTTC.

This clonotype was counted at least ten times. The chain has TRBV6-2 or TRBV6-3 and TRBJ2-7; 11 bases line up with TRBD2. J gave up 4 bases and V 0 bases, and 8 bases lay outside the gene matches. Germline lookup yields CDR1 MNHEY and CDR2 SVGEGT. The CDR3 runs to 17 residues. The CDR3 DNA reads as TGTGCCAGCAGTTACTCGGTGACTAGCGGGGCTCGTTACGAGCAGTACTTC. This translates into CASSYSVTSGARYEQYF.

The chain combines TRBV11-2 with TRBJ2-5, with D tentatively TRBD2 (6 bases). Trimming took 4 bases from V and 6 from J, leaving 18 bases between them. CDR1 is SGHAT, CDR2 FQNNGV, per germline. This CDR3 has 15 amino acids. CDR3 DNA sequence: TGTGCCAGCAGCTCGAGAGAAAGGGGCGGGAAGACCCAGTACTTC. Its protein product is CASSSRERGGKTQYF.

J is TRBJ2-3 and V is TRBV20-1, with D perhaps matching TRBD1 (6 bases). Germline values: CDR1 DFQATT, CDR2 SNEGSKA (reference sequence). The CDR3 totals 16 residues. Trimming removed 6 bases from V and 2 bases from J, with 21 bases in between. The CDR3 bases are TGCAGTGCAGGCTCCCAACAGGGCTTTAACACAGATACGCAGTATTTT. It codes for CSAGSQQGFNTDTQYF.

V is TRBV20-1 and J is TRBJ2-3; possibly TRBD2 for D (6 bases). CDR1 DFQATT and CDR2 SNEGSKA come from the germline V gene (reference sequence). With 7 bases removed from V and 6 bases from J, the gap between germline ends came to 20 bases. The CDR3 sequence is 14 residues long. The CDR3 loop reads CSVRGRTYLDTQYF. The CDR3 DNA reads TGCAGTGTCCGGGGGAGGACCTACTTGGATACGCAGTATTTT.

The chain couples TRBV30 to TRBJ1-5; TRBD1 matches at 7 bases. The ends lost 3 bases at V and 1 base at J; junction bases unmatched: 3. The CDR3 runs 14 residues. Germline V CDR1 and CDR2: GTSNPN, SVGIG (reference sequence). CDR3 sequence (DNA): TGTGCCTGGAGCAGGGGGGGAAGCAATCAGCCCCAGCATTTT. This sequence encodes CAWSRGGSNQPQHF.

This clonotype has just a few counts. This rearrangement joins TRBV7-6 to TRBJ2-2; possible D gene TRBD2, 6 bases. From germline, CDR1 is SGHVS and CDR2 FNYEAQ. Trimming took off 8 bases at V and 4 bases at J, with 14 bases between the two ends. The CDR3 contains 14 residues. DNA for the CDR3: TGTGCCAGCTCTTGGGGGGAGAGCACCGGGGAGCTGTTTTTT. As protein: CASSWGESTGELFF.

CDR3 nucleotides: TGTGCCAGCAGTCTCACTGCGCGGGGGGATACGCAGTATTTT. This encodes CASSLTARGDTQYF. The chain joins TRBV28 to TRBJ2-3, with TRBD2 identical over 7 bases. Germline trimming cut 5 bases from V and 6 bases from J; bases unmatched to any gene: 8. CDR3 size: 14 residues. Germline lookup yields CDR1 MDHEN and CDR2 SYDVKM. Based on the CDR3 plus reference TRBV28 and TRBJ2-3, the full variable domain is DVKVTQSSRYLVKRTGEKVFLECVQDMDHENMFWYRQDPGLGLRLIYFSYDVKMKEKGDIPEGYSVSREKKERFSLILESASTNQTSMYLCASSLTARGDTQYFGPGTRLTVL.

Only a few counts were recorded for this clonotype. The chain's CDR3 is CASQSGTWLTGELFF. CDR3 nucleotide sequence: TGTGCCAGTCAATCCGGGACTTGGCTCACCGGGGAGCTGTTTTTT. The chain joins TRBV7-9 to TRBJ2-2, with a weak D call TRBD2 (6 bases). CDR3 size: 15 residues. CDR1 is SEHNR, CDR2 FQNEAQ, per germline (reference sequence). Trimming stripped 9 bases from V and 4 bases from J, with 18 bases between.